A selection of T cell receptor beta chains follows, all from one sample in a study of blood T cell repertoires in COVID-19. TCRdb keeps only in-frame clones here, not all; method: immunoSEQ multiplex PCR. The repertoire has more than 300,000 clones, about 89% of them found once; the top ten carry roughly 2%. Input material: PBMCs or T cells enriched from blood (not recorded which). These receptors were taken from a man aged 40-50 years in a cohort exposed to, infected with or recovered from COVID-19 (not recorded which). Each CDR3 is given with its conserved first and last residue. A D gene is named only where the DNA matches it firmly. Expanded clones are given a class, and other clones once, few, many or no size at all.

v_call	d_call	clone_size	j_call	cdr3_nt	cdr3_aa
TRBV7-8	-	-	TRBJ1-5	TGTGCCAGCAGCTTATTTCCCCCGGGACAAAAAAATCAGCCCCAGCATTTT	CASSLFPPGQKNQPQHF
TRBV2	TRBD2	-	TRBJ2-7	TGTGCCAGCAGGAGGACTAGCGGGACGACCTACGAGCAGTACTTC	CASRRTSGTTYEQYF
TRBV3-1/TRBV3-2	-	few	TRBJ2-1	TGTGCCAGCAGCCAAGAGCTGGACTCCTTCTACAATGAGCAGTTCTTC	CASSQELDSFYNEQFF
TRBV24-1	-	-	TRBJ1-2	TGTGCCACCAGTGATGGCGGGGGCTATGGCTACACCTTC	CATSDGGGYGYTF
TRBV20-1	-	-	TRBJ1-3	TGCAGTGCTTCTTACAGTTACACCATATATTTT	CSASYSYTIYF
TRBV30	-	-	TRBJ1-5	TGTGCCTGGAGTGCCGGGAGAAATCAGCCCCAGCATTTT	CAWSAGRNQPQHF
TRBV12-3/TRBV12-4	-	-	TRBJ1-1	TGTGCCAGCAGTTTTTTCGTGAACACTGAAGCTTTCTTT	CASSFFVNTEAFF
TRBV28	-	-	TRBJ1-4	TGTGCCAGCAGTTTAGGCCAGAATAATGAAAAACTGTTTTTT	CASSLGQNNEKLFF
TRBV19	TRBD1	-	TRBJ1-5	TGTGCCAGTAGTGGGACAGGAGGCAATCAGCCCCAGCATTTT	CASSGTGGNQPQHF
TRBV10-3	TRBD2	-	TRBJ2-7	TGTGCCATCAGTGAGCCACTAGCGGGAGGGCCGATCTACGAGCAGTACTTC	CAISEPLAGGPIYEQYF
TRBV5-4	-	-	TRBJ1-1	TGTGCCAGCAGCTTGAACAAGAATTTTTTTGAAGCTTTCTTT	CASSLNKNFFEAFF
TRBV2	TRBD1	-	TRBJ2-7	TGTGCCAGCAGGCGGGACAGGCCAAACTACGAGCAGTACTTC	CASRRDRPNYEQYF
TRBV3-1/TRBV3-2	-	-	TRBJ1-5	TGTGCCAGCAGCCAAGGTCATGGGGAGCGGAAGCCCCAGCATTTT	CASSQGHGERKPQHF
TRBV18	-	-	TRBJ1-6	TGTGCCAGCTCACCATCCCGGACACCGAATAATTCACCCCTCCACTTT	CASSPSRTPNNSPLHF
TRBV5-4	-	-	TRBJ1-4	TGTGCCAGCAGCCAAGGACAGAATGAAAAACTGTTTTTT	CASSQGQNEKLFF
TRBV5-1	TRBD1	few	TRBJ1-6	TGCGCCAGCAGCCTTACAGGGGGAAATAATAATTCACCCCTCCACTTT	CASSLTGGNNNSPLHF
TRBV10-1	-	-	TRBJ2-1	TGCGCCAGCAGTGAGTCGGCTAGTCGGGATGAGCAGTTCTTC	CASSESASRDEQFF
TRBV6-1	-	many	TRBJ1-1	TGTGCCAGCAGTGAAGCTCAGGGCGTTATAGGTGAAGCTTTCTTT	CASSEAQGVIGEAFF
TRBV9	-	-	TRBJ2-1	TGTGCCAGCAGCGTCGCAGAGGGAGAGTTCGATGAGCAGTTCTTC	CASSVAEGEFDEQFF
TRBV5-1	-	-	TRBJ1-2	TGCGCCAGCAGCTTGGAAAGGGGGTTGAACTATGGCTACACCTTC	CASSLERGLNYGYTF
TRBV6-4	TRBD2	-	TRBJ2-1	TGTGCCAGCAGTAGGGGACTAGCGGGGAGCAATGAGCAGTTCTTC	CASSRGLAGSNEQFF
TRBV28	TRBD2	-	TRBJ2-5	TGTGCCAGCAGGCCTAGCGGTCGGGGGACCCAGTACTTC	CASRPSGRGTQYF
TRBV9	-	-	TRBJ2-3	TGTGCCAGCAGCGAGGAGCGGGGCACAGATACGCAGTATTTT	CASSEERGTDTQYF
TRBV28	TRBD1	-	TRBJ1-1	TGTGCCAGCAGTCCAATTTCAGGACAGGGGAACACTGAAGCTTTCTTT	CASSPISGQGNTEAFF
TRBV28	-	once	TRBJ1-5	TGTGCCAGCACGGGCAGGGTCAATCAGCCCCAGCATTTT	CASTGRVNQPQHF
TRBV7-8	-	-	TRBJ1-3	TGTGCCAGCAGCTTAGCGGGTGGGGGCAGCTCTGGAAACACCATATATTTT	CASSLAGGGSSGNTIYF
TRBV4-1	-	-	TRBJ2-1	TGCGCCAGCAGCCTCGTGCAGGGTCGAAGAAATGAGCAGTTCTTC	CASSLVQGRRNEQFF
TRBV28	TRBD1	-	TRBJ1-2	TGTGCCAGCCGGGGGACAGGGGGAAACTATGGCTACACCTTC	CASRGTGGNYGYTF
TRBV19	TRBD2	-	TRBJ2-1	TGTGCCAGTAGTATGGTTAGCGGGGCCACATATGAGCAGTTCTTC	CASSMVSGATYEQFF
TRBV10-1	-	-	TRBJ1-1	TGCGCCAGCAGTGAGTCTGGCAGGTTGAACACTGAAGCTTTCTTT	CASSESGRLNTEAFF
TRBV5-1	-	once	TRBJ1-2	TGCGCCAGCAGTTCTTTGGGCCTATCCTCTGGCTACACCTTC	CASSSLGLSSGYTF
TRBV27	TRBD1	-	TRBJ2-7	TGTGCCAGCAGTGATCCGGGACAGGGGACCTCCCTCGAGCAGTACTTC	CASSDPGQGTSLEQYF
TRBV5-4	-	-	TRBJ2-3	TGTGCCAGCAACCCAAGGCGGGATCTAGATACGCAGTATTTT	CASNPRRDLDTQYF
TRBV11-2	-	-	TRBJ2-6	TGTGCCAGCAGCTTCTTGACAGGATCTGGGGCCAACGTCCTGACTTTC	CASSFLTGSGANVLTF
TRBV28	TRBD1	-	TRBJ2-7	TGTGCCAGCAGCCTCCCCGGACAGGGCGATTACGAGCAGTACTTC	CASSLPGQGDYEQYF
TRBV7-8	-	-	TRBJ2-1	TGTGCCAGCAGCCCGGGGAGCGACCAGTTCTTC	CASSPGSDQFF
TRBV5-1	TRBD2	once	TRBJ2-3	TGCGCCAGCAGTGGGACAGACAGGACTAGCGGGGGTGATACGCAGTATTTT	CASSGTDRTSGGDTQYF
TRBV3-1/TRBV3-2	-	-	TRBJ2-5	TGTGCCAGCAGCCAAGTAGGAAGCGGCCAAGAGACCCAGTACTTC	CASSQVGSGQETQYF
TRBV6-5	-	-	TRBJ2-7	TGTGCCAGCAGTCTAGCGTGGGAGCAGTACTTC	CASSLAWEQYF
TRBV19	-	few	TRBJ1-1	TGTGCCAGTAGATGGGGGGAACACACTGAAGCTTTCTTT	CASRWGEHTEAFF
TRBV11-2	TRBD1	few	TRBJ2-2	TGTGCCAGCAGCTCCCGGACAGGGGCCGGGGGGGAGCTGTTTTTT	CASSSRTGAGGELFF
TRBV4-2	-	-	TRBJ1-2	TGTGCCAGCAGCCGGTCTACGACAGAAAACTATGGCTACACCTTC	CASSRSTTENYGYTF
TRBV19	TRBD1	few	TRBJ1-3	TGTGCCAGTTTTCCCCGGACAGGCGGAAACACCATATATTTT	CASFPRTGGNTIYF
TRBV25-1	-	once	TRBJ1-2	TGTGCCAGCAGTGAACGGAACAGCTTAAACTATGGCTACACCTTC	CASSERNSLNYGYTF
TRBV20-1	TRBD2	-	TRBJ2-7	TGCAGTGCCAGTAGCGGGAGTCCCTCCTACGAGCAGTACTTC	CSASSGSPSYEQYF
TRBV29-1	TRBD2	-	TRBJ2-4	TGCAGCGTTGAAGATCGGACTAGCGGGAGAAGAAACATTCAGTACTTC	CSVEDRTSGRRNIQYF
TRBV20-1	-	-	TRBJ1-2	TGCAGTGCTAGTACCCCCGGTGAGGGCTATGGCTACACCTTC	CSASTPGEGYGYTF
TRBV30	TRBD2	once	TRBJ2-7	TGTGCCTGGAATTGGGGAACCGGGACTAACGAGCAGTACTTC	CAWNWGTGTNEQYF
TRBV5-1	TRBD2	-	TRBJ2-3	TGCGCCACCACAAGCGGGAGTAGCACAGATACGCAGTATTTT	CATTSGSSTDTQYF
TRBV6-4	TRBD1	-	TRBJ1-2	TGTGCCAGCACCCCGACAGGGTGGGGCTACACCTTC	CASTPTGWGYTF
TRBV5-1	TRBD1	-	TRBJ1-4	TGCGCCAGCAGCATACAGGGGGCCGGTGAAAAACTGTTTTTT	CASSIQGAGEKLFF
TRBV10-1	-	once	TRBJ1-1	TGCGCCAGCAGCTCAGGACATAACACTGAAGCTTTCTTT	CASSSGHNTEAFF
TRBV6-5	TRBD1	-	TRBJ2-3	TGTGCCAGCAGGTTCAGGGGGACAGATACGCAGTATTTT	CASRFRGTDTQYF
TRBV3-1/TRBV3-2	-	-	TRBJ1-1	TGTGCCAGCAGACCCTACGGGGAGAACACTGAAGCTTTCTTT	CASRPYGENTEAFF